This passage covers 16 T cell receptor beta chains from one sample sequenced in a study of T cell responses to AZD1222 COVID-19 vaccine. The data were produced by immunoSEQ multiplex PCR, yet TCRdb's version contains in-frame clones alone and is incomplete. The profile shows about 34,000 clones, approximately 91% of them singletons. This specimen consisted of peripheral blood, obtained on day 0 of AZD1222 vaccination. The receptors derive from an adult in good health.

CDR3 loop: CATDRGVDTQYF. DNA for the CDR3: TGTGCCACGGACAGGGGCGTGGATACGCAGTATTTT. The genes are TRBV7-9 and TRBJ2-3; 9 positions match TRBD1. V shed 10 bases, J shed 6 bases, and the junction held 5 bases outside the gene matches. The CDR3 contains 12 residues. Germline V gene lookup returns CDR1 SEHNR and CDR2 FQNEAQ (reference sequence).

V gene TRBV6-5 combines with J gene TRBJ1-5; D may be TRBD1 (5 bases). The CDR3 spans 14 residues. Germline-derived CDR1 and CDR2 are MNHEY and SVGAGI. Trimming took off 8 bases at V and 2 bases at J, with 13 bases between the two ends. The CDR3 loop is CASLRGGGNQPQHF. In DNA, the CDR3 is TGTGCCAGCCTCCGGGGGGGAGGCAATCAGCCCCAGCATTTT.

This chain uses TRBV28 with TRBJ1-5, with D tentatively TRBD1 (5 bases). CDR1 and CDR2 (germline): MDHEN, SYDVKM. This CDR3 is 14 amino acids long. Deletions cut 6 bases from V and 3 bases from J, with 12 bases between. CDR3 sequence: CASRDAGPNQPQHF. The CDR3 DNA is TGTGCCAGCAGGGATGCGGGACCCAATCAGCCCCAGCATTTT.

The V gene is TRBV6-6, the J gene TRBJ2-7; 9 positions agree with TRBD2. This CDR3 is 14 amino acids long. Germline V gene sequence: CDR1 MNHNY, CDR2 SVGAGI (reference sequence). Trimming took 0 bases from V and 7 from J; bases not matched to a gene: 4. DNA of the CDR3: TGTGCCAGCAGTTACTCGGCGGGAGGGGGGGAGCAGTACTTC. It is translated as CASSYSAGGGEQYF.

The chain joins TRBV5-4 to TRBJ2-1; 8 positions agree with TRBD1. The CDR3 is made up of 16 amino acids. The J segment lost 5 bases and the V segment lost 4 bases, leaving 11 bases of the junction unmatched. The germline CDR1 and CDR2 sequences are SGHNT and YYREEE (reference sequence). CDR3 bases: TGTGCCAGCAGCAAGCCTCCGGGACAGGAAGACAATGAGCAGTTCTTC. Protein sequence: CASSKPPGQEDNEQFF.

The chain uses TRBV9 and TRBJ2-2; D might be TRBD1 (6 bases). The CDR3 sequence is 18 residues long. The germline CDR1 and CDR2 sequences are SGDLS and YYNGEE. Trimming pared 0 bases from V and 5 bases from J, leaving 20 bases between. CDR3 sequence (DNA): TGTGCCAGCAGCGTAGAGCCCTCAGGGGCTTTGAGAACCGGGGAGCTGTTTTTT. As protein: CASSVEPSGALRTGELFF. Together with reference TRBV9 and TRBJ2-2, the CDR3 gives the full variable domain: DSGVTQTPKHLITATGQRVTLRCSPRSGDLSVYWYQQSLDQGLQFLIQYYNGEERAKGNILERFSAQQFPDLHSELNLSSLELGDSALYFCASSVEPSGALRTGELFFGEGSRLTVL.

The genes are TRBV3-1 (or the pseudogene TRBV3-2) and TRBJ2-3, with TRBD1 matching 9 bases. The CDR3 loop spans 15 amino acids. Germline V CDR1 and CDR2: LGHDT, YNNKEL (reference sequence). V lost 0 bases, J lost 9 bases, and 7 bases stayed unmatched. The CDR3 sequence is CASSQDVLGTGTQYF. Written as DNA, the CDR3 is TGTGCCAGCAGCCAAGATGTCTTGGGGACAGGGACGCAGTATTTT.

The chain uses TRBV4-1 and TRBJ2-1; possibly TRBD2 for D (6 bases). The CDR3 consists of 16 residues. V was trimmed by 1 base and J by 4 bases, leaving 14 bases between them. Germline V CDR1 and CDR2: MGHRA, YSYEKL. The CDR3 nucleotides read TGCGCCAGCAGCCAAGTGGGGCCTAGCGCTTACAATGAGCAGTTCTTC. Its protein is CASSQVGPSAYNEQFF.

The rearrangement uses TRBV7-8 and TRBJ2-3; D gene ambiguous. The CDR3 has 18 residues. V lost 0 bases and J lost 0, with 16 bases in between. Germline V gene sequence: CDR1 SGHVS, CDR2 FQNEAQ. CDR3 sequence reads: CASSLAPPSLPSTDTQYF. The CDR3 DNA sequence: TGTGCCAGCAGCTTAGCCCCTCCGAGCCTACCTAGCACAGATACGCAGTATTTT.

This chain connects TRBV18 to TRBJ1-5; 9 positions agree with TRBD1. CDR3 length: 15 residues. Trimming took 3 bases from V and 8 from J; bases not matched to a gene: 8. Germline assignment: CDR1 KGHSH and CDR2 LQKENI. CDR3 coding DNA: TGTGCCAGCTCACCGGCTGACAGGGGGGATGAGCCCCAGCATTTT. The encoded protein is CASSPADRGDEPQHF.

CDR3 DNA: TGTGCCAGCAGTTTAGGGGTGGGAGTCTCCTACGAGCAGTACTTC. Residues: CASSLGVGVSYEQYF. The chain employs TRBV28 and TRBJ2-7; D possibly corresponds to TRBD2 (5 bases). With 2 bases removed from V and 0 bases from J, the gap between germline ends came to 11 bases. Germline loops: CDR1 MDHEN, CDR2 SYDVKM. The CDR3 sequence is 15 residues long.

The chain recombines TRBV20-1 with TRBJ2-5; D uncertain. From germline, CDR1 is DFQATT and CDR2 SNEGSKA (reference sequence). The V end lost 3 bases, the J end lost 4 bases, and 6 bases lay between the germline ends. The CDR3 has 11 residues. The CDR3 reads CSARVGETQYF. CDR3 DNA: TGCAGTGCTAGGGTGGGAGAGACCCAGTACTTC.

The genes are TRBV7-8 and TRBJ1-4; 12 bases match TRBD1. Germline lookup yields CDR1 SGHVS and CDR2 FQNEAQ. The V and J ends lost 5 bases and 5 bases, in that order; junction bases with no gene match: 12. This CDR3 is built from 18 residues. The CDR3 protein is CASSERPGQGAKNEKLFF. The CDR3 DNA reads TGTGCCAGCAGCGAGCGACCGGGACAGGGGGCGAAAAATGAAAAACTGTTTTTT.

V is TRBV11-3 and J is TRBJ2-1; TRBD2 matches 9 bases. The CDR3 is made up of 15 amino acids. Germline CDR1 reads SGHNT; CDR2 reads YENEEA. Trimming at V came to 1 base and at J to 6 bases, leaving 4 bases not matched to a gene. This CDR3 reads CASSLGLAGTNEQFF. CDR3 sequence (DNA): TGTGCCAGCAGCTTAGGTCTAGCGGGAACCAATGAGCAGTTCTTC.

V usage is TRBV6-5 and J usage is TRBJ2-1; possible D gene TRBD1, 5 bases. The V gene's germline CDR1 is MNHEY and CDR2 SVGAGI. V was shortened by 8 bases and J by 2 bases, with 10 bases between the two germline ends. This CDR3 comprises 13 residues. The CDR3 is CASRTQPYNEQFF. DNA for the CDR3: TGTGCCAGCCGGACACAGCCCTACAATGAGCAGTTCTTC.

This clone was detected once. V and J are TRBV7-9 and TRBJ1-6, with D uncertain. The CDR3 spans 12 residues. The V gene's germline CDR1 is SEHNR and CDR2 FQNEAQ (reference sequence). The germline V and J ends were trimmed by 2 bases and 15 bases, with 11 bases remaining between them. CDR3 nucleotides: TGTGCCAGCAGCTTATTGGAGGCCAGCCTCCACTTT. Translated: CASSLLEASLHF.